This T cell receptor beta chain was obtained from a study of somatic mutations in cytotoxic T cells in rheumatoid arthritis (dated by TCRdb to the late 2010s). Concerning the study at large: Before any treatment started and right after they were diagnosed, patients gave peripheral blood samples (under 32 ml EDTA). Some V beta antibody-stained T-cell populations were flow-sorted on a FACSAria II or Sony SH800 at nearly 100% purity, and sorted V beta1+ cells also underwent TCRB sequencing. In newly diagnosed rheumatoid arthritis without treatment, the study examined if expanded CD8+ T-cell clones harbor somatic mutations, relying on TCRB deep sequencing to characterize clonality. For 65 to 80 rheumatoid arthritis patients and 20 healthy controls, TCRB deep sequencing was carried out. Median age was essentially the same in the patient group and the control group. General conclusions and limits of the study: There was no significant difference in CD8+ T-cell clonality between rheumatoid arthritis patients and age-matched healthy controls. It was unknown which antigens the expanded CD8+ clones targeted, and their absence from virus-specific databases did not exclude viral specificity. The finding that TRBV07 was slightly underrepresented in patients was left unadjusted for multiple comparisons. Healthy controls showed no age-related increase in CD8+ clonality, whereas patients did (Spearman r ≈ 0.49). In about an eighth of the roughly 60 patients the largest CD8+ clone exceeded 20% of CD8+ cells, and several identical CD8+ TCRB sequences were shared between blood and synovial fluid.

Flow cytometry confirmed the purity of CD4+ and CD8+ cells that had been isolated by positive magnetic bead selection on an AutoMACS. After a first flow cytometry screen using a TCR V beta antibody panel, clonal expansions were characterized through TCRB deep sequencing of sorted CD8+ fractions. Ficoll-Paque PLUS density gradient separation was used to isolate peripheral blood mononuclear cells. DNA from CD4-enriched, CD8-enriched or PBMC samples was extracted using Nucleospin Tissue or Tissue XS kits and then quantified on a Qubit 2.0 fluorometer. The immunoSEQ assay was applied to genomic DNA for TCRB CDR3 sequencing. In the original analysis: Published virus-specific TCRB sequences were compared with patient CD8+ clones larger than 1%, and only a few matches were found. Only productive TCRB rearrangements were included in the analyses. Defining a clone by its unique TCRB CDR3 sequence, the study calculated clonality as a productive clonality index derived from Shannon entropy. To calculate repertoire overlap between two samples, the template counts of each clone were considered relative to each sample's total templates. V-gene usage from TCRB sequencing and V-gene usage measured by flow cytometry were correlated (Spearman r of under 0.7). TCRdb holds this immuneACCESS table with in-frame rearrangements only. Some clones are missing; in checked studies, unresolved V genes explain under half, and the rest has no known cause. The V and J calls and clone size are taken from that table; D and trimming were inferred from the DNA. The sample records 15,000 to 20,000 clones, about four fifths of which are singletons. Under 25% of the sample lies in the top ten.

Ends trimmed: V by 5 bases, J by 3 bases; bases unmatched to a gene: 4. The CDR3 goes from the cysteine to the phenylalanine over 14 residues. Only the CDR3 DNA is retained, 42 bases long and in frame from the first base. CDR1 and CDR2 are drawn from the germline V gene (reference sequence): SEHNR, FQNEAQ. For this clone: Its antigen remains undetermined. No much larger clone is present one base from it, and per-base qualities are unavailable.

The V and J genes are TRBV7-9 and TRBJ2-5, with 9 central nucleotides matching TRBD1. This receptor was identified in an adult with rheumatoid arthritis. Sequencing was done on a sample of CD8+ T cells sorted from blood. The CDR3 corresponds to CASSPRDREETQYF. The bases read TGTGCCAGCAGCCCCCGGGACAGGGAAGAGACCCAGTACTTC. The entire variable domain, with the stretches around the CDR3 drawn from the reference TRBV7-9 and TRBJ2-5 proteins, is DTGVSQNPRHKITKRGQNVTFRCDPISEHNRLYWYRQTLGQGPEFLTYFQNEAQLEKSRLLSDRFSAERPKGSFSTLEIQRTEQGDSAMYLCASSPRDREETQYFGPGTRLLVL.